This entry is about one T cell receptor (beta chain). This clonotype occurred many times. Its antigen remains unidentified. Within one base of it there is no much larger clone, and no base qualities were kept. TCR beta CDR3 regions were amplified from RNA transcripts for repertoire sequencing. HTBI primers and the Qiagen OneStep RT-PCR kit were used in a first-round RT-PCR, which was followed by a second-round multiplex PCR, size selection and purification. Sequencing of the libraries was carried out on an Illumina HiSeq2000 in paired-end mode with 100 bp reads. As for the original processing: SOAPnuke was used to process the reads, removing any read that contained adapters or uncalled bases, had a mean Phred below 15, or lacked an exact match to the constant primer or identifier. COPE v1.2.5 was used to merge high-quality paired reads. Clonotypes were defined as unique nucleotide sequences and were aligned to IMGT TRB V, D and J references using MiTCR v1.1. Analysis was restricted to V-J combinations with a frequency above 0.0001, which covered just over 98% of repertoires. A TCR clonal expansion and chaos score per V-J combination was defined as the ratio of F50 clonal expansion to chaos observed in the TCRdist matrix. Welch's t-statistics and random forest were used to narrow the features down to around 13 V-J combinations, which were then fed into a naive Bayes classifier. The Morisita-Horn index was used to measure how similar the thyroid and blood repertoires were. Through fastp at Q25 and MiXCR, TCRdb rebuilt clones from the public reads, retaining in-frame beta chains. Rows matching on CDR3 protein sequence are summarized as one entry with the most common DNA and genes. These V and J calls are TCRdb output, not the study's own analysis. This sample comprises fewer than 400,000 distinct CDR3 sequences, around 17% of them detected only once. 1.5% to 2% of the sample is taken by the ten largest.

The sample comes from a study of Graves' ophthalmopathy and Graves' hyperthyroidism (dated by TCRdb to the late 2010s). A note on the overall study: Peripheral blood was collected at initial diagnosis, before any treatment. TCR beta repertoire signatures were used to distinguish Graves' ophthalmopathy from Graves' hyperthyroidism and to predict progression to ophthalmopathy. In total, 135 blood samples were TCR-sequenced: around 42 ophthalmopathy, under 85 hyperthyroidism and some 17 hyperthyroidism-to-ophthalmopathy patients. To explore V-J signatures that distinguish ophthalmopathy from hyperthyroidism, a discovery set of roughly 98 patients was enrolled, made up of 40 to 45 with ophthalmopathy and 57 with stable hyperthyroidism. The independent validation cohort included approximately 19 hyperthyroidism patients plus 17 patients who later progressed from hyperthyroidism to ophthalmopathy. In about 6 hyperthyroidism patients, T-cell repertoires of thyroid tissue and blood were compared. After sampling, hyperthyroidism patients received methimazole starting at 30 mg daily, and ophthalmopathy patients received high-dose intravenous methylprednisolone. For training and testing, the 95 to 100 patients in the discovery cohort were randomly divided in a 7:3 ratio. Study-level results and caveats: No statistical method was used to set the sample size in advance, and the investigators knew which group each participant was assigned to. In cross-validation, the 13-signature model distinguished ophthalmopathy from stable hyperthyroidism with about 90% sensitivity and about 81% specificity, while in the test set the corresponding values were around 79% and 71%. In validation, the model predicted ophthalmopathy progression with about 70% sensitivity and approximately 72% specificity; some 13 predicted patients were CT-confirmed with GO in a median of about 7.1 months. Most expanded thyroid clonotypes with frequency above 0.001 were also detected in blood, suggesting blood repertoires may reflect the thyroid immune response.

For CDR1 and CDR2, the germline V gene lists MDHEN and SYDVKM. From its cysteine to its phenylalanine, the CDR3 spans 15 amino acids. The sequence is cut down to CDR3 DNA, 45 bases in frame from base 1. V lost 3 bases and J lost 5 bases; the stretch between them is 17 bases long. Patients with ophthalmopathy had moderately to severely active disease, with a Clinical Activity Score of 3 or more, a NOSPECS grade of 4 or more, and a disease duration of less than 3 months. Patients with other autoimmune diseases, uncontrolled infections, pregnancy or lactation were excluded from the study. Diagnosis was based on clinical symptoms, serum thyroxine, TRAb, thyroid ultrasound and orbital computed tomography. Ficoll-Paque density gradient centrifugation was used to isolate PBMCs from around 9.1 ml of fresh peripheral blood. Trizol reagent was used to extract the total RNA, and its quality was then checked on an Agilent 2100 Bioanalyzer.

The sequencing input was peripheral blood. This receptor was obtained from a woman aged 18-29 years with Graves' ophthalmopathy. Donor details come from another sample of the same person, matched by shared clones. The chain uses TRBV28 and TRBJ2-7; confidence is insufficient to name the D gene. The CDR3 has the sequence CASSFGSTVQNEQYF. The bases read TGTGCCAGCAGTTTCGGGTCCACAGTCCAGAACGAGCAGTACTTC.